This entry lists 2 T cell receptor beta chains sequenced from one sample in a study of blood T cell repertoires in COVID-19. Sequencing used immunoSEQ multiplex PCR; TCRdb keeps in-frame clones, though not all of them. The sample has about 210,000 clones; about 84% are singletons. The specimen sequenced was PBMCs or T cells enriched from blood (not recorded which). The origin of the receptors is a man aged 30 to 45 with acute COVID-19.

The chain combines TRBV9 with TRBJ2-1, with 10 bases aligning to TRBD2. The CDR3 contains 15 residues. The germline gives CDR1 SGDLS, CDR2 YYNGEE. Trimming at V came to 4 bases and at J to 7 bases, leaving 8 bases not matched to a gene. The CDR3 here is CASSPQGLASNEQFF. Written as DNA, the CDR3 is TGTGCCAGCAGCCCCCAGGGACTAGCGTCGAATGAGCAGTTCTTC.

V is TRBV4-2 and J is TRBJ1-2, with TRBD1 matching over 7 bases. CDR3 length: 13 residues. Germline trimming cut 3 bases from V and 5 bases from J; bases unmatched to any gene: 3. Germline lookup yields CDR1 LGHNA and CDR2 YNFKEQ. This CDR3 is CASSQSGGYGYTF. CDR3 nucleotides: TGTGCCAGCAGCCAGTCAGGGGGTTATGGCTACACCTTC.